This T cell receptor beta chain was sequenced in a study of cytomegalovirus exposure and HLA in healthy donors. With 60 Vbeta and 13 Jbeta primers, the PCR was carried out. Method: immunoSEQ multiplex PCR; TCRdb's copy keeps in-frame clones and lacks some. This sample yields 90,000 to 120,000 clones, of which more than 65% are seen a single time; 1.2% belongs to the top ten. Study outcomes and limitations: Rarity held for most TCR sequences, but there were some public TCRs that occurred in many donors. Associated with HLA alleles at 0.05 false discovery rate in a later analysis were over 15,000 TCR beta sequences. Cytomegalovirus-associated status was assigned to around 160 TCR beta chains.

About this clone itself: Its antigen remains unknown.

The sample consisted of PBMCs. The sequence derives from a woman younger than 35 in good health and CMV-seronegative.

The CDR3 sequence: CASSLRPDRGSYTDTQYF. The CDR3 coding sequence is TGTGCCAGCAGCTTACGACCGGACAGGGGATCTTACACAGATACGCAGTATTTT. The chain carries TRBV11-2 and TRBJ2-3; 9 bases align to TRBD1. Trimming removed 2 bases from V and 2 bases from J; junction bases left unmatched: 11. The CDR3 extends over 18 amino acids. CDR1 and CDR2 (germline): SGHAT, FQNNGV.